The 27 T cell receptor beta chains listed next were all sequenced from one sample in a study of a mutant IDH1 vaccine in newly diagnosed glioma. For these receptors, no antigen is known. Stated time point: week 5, during vaccination. In the vaccine, a single dose held 300 ug of the mutant IDH1 20-mer peptide, along with topical imiquimod. Repertoires were generated with immunoSEQ multiplex PCR, while TCRdb's copy carries only in-frame clones and drops some. The sample includes roughly 34,000 clones, around 81% of them seen just once. The sequenced sample was PBMCs, obtained from a glioma patient whose treatment included an IDH1 peptide vaccine. Receptors were obtained from a man aged 50 or older with glioma.

This clone was counted a few times. This chain joins TRBV5-6 and TRBJ2-1; D is unclear. The CDR3 spans 12 residues. The germline V gene encodes CDR1 SGHDT and CDR2 YYEEEE. The V and J ends lost 5 bases and 6 bases respectively, with 9 bases between them. The CDR3 loop is CASRRTSNEQFF. CDR3 nucleotide sequence: TGTGCCAGCAGGCGCACAAGCAATGAGCAGTTCTTC.

V gene TRBV18 combines with J gene TRBJ1-1, with 7 positions matching TRBD1. Germline V gene sequence: CDR1 KGHSH, CDR2 LQKENI. This CDR3 has 16 residues. J gave up 1 base and V 3 bases, and 8 bases lay outside the gene matches. CDR3 in amino acids: CASSPYVGQSNTEAFF. CDR3 in DNA: TGTGCCAGCTCACCCTACGTGGGACAGTCGAACACTGAAGCTTTCTTT.

This chain connects TRBV11-2 to TRBJ2-6, with D tentatively TRBD1 (6 bases). The V gene's germline CDR1 is SGHAT and CDR2 FQNNGV. Trimming shortened V by 7 bases and J by 6 bases, and 13 bases separated the two germline ends. This CDR3 has 14 residues. This CDR3 reads CASNPGQSANVLTF. The DNA of the CDR3 is TGTGCCAGCAACCCAGGACAGTCGGCCAACGTCCTGACTTTC.

The V gene is TRBV6-5, the J gene TRBJ2-5, with 9 bases identical to TRBD1. The end of the DNA fits TRBJ2-7 better, so the J call may be wrong. This CDR3 spans 15 amino acids. CDR1 is MNHEY, CDR2 SVGAGI, per germline. CDR3 sequence reads: CASRRTGESSYEQYF. In DNA, the CDR3 is TGTGCCAGCAGGCGGACAGGGGAAAGCTCCTACGAGCAGTACTTC.

The chain carries TRBV5-1 and TRBJ1-6; 8 nucleotides align to TRBD1. The CDR3 is made up of 14 amino acids. J was trimmed by 10 bases and V by 4 bases; bases with no gene match: 7. Germline CDR1 and CDR2: SGHRS and YFSETQ. The chain's CDR3 is CASSPGQGESPLHF. CDR3 in DNA: TGCGCCAGCAGCCCAGGACAGGGAGAGTCACCCCTCCACTTT.

The V and J genes are TRBV11-2 and TRBJ2-7; no clear D gene. This CDR3 is built from 15 residues. Germline V lookup: CDR1 SGHAT, CDR2 FQNNGV. Trimming removed 1 base at V and 5 bases at J, with 15 bases between. The CDR3 sequence: CASSLAGMGGHEQYF. The DNA of the CDR3 is TGTGCCAGCAGCTTAGCGGGCATGGGTGGCCACGAGCAGTACTTC. Combining the CDR3 with reference TRBV11-2 and TRBJ2-7 gives the whole variable domain EAGVAQSPRYKIIEKRQSVAFWCNPISGHATLYWYQQILGQGPKLLIQFQNNGVVDDSQLPKDRFSAERLKGVDSTLKIQPAKLEDSAVYLCASSLAGMGGHEQYFGPGTRLTVT.

J is TRBJ2-5 and V is TRBV7-8; possibly TRBD2 for D (6 bases). Trimming shortened V by 1 base and J by 5 bases, and 11 bases separated the two germline ends. This CDR3 has 14 amino acids. Germline assignment: CDR1 SGHVS and CDR2 FQNEAQ. CDR3 nucleotide sequence: TGTGCCAGCAGCTTAGTGAGGGACTCGGAGACCCAGTACTTC. Translated: CASSLVRDSETQYF.

This chain links TRBV30 with TRBJ2-7, with 7 nucleotides matching TRBD1. Germline CDR1 is GTSNPN and CDR2 is SVGIG (reference sequence). Trimming took 3 bases from V and 2 from J; bases not matched to a gene: 10. The CDR3 is 15 residues long. CDR3: CAWRLRGQRTYEQYF. As DNA, the CDR3 is TGTGCCTGGAGGCTACGGGGACAGCGCACCTACGAGCAGTACTTC.

The V call is TRBV7-2, the J call TRBJ2-5; D possibly corresponds to TRBD2 (6 bases). Germline CDR1 SGHTA, CDR2 FQGNSA. V was clipped by 5 bases and J by 3 bases, with 13 bases between them. CDR3 size: 14 residues. The chain's CDR3 is CASSPEAGKETQYF. The CDR3 DNA follows: TGTGCCAGCAGCCCAGAGGCGGGGAAAGAGACCCAGTACTTC.

The chain carries TRBV29-1 and TRBJ2-5; D is uncertain. Trimming left V 6 bases short and J 2 bases short, with 13 bases between. This CDR3 region has 13 residues. Germline CDR1 is SQVTM and CDR2 is ANQGSEA. The CDR3 DNA is TGCAGCGTGGACGGCCCCTATCAAGAGACCCAGTACTTC. It codes for CSVDGPYQETQYF.

V is TRBV7-9 and J is TRBJ2-3; D may correspond to TRBD1 or TRBD2 (5 bases each). V was pared by 5 bases and J by 4 bases, with 10 bases between. The CDR3 totals 13 residues. Germline CDR1 and CDR2: SEHNR and FQNEAQ (reference sequence). In nucleotides, the CDR3 is TGTGCCAGCAGCCAAGGGGAGCCAGATACGCAGTATTTT. Translating gives CASSQGEPDTQYF.

CDR3 region: CASSPAGLVTGGRKTEAFF. The CDR3 DNA reads TGTGCCAGCTCACCGGCCGGTTTGGTCACAGGGGGCCGGAAAACTGAAGCTTTCTTT. The V and J genes are TRBV18 and TRBJ1-1; 9 bases match TRBD1. Germline CDR1 KGHSH, CDR2 LQKENI. V trimming: 3 bases; J trimming: 5 bases; junction bases outside the gene matches: 19. CDR3 length: 19 residues.

This chain uses TRBV9 with TRBJ2-7, with 9 bases identical to TRBD1. This CDR3 region has 15 residues. Losses at the gene ends were 0 bases for V and 4 bases for J; bases not matched to a gene: 5. From germline, CDR1 is SGDLS and CDR2 YYNGEE. The CDR3 DNA reads as TGTGCCAGCAGCGTAGGGGGACAGGGACTTTACGAGCAGTACTTC. Its protein is CASSVGGQGLYEQYF.

The V and J genes are TRBV10-3 and TRBJ2-2, with D possibly being TRBD2 (5 bases). This CDR3 spans 13 amino acids. V lost 8 bases, J lost 2 bases, and 9 bases lay in between. CDR1 is ENHRY, CDR2 SYGVKD, per germline. The CDR3 DNA is TGTGCCATCCAGGACTCTAACACCGGGGAGCTGTTTTTT. It specifies CAIQDSNTGELFF.

The chain is built from TRBV18 and TRBJ1-2; D may be TRBD1 (5 bases). V dropped 4 bases and J dropped 4 bases, with 16 bases sitting between them. The CDR3 loop spans 15 amino acids. From germline, CDR1 is KGHSH and CDR2 LQKENI. In DNA, the CDR3 is TGTGCCAGCTCACGAGGGGTGCGGGAACTCTATGGCTACACCTTC. Its protein is CASSRGVRELYGYTF. Looking up the rest from reference TRBV18 and TRBJ1-2 gives the full variable domain: NAGVMQNPRHLVRRRGQEARLRCSPMKGHSHVYWYRQLPEEGLKFMVYLQKENIIDESGMPKERFSAEFPKEGPSILRIQQVVRGDSAAYFCASSRGVRELYGYTFGSGTRLTVV.

V usage is TRBV7-8 and J usage is TRBJ2-7; 9 bases agree with TRBD2. CDR1 SGHVS and CDR2 FQNEAQ come from the germline V gene. V gave up 2 bases and J gave up 6 bases; unmatched junction bases: 14. The CDR3 length is 17 residues. The CDR3 DNA reads TGTGCCAGCAGCTTAACTAGCGGCGGGAGGGCCGCTTTCGAGCAGTACTTC. Translating it yields CASSLTSGGRAAFEQYF.

There are a few counts of this clone. The V gene is TRBV7-9, the J gene TRBJ1-1; D is undetermined. CDR1 is SEHNR and CDR2 is FQNEAQ in the germline V gene (reference sequence). V lost 1 base to trimming and J lost 3 bases, with 6 bases between them. The CDR3 loop spans 13 amino acids. The CDR3 nucleotides are TGTGCCAGCAGCTTAGAGGAGTACACTGAAGCTTTCTTT. Translating it yields CASSLEEYTEAFF.

The CDR3 spells CASSLVGQGAAGYTF. CDR3 sequence (DNA): TGTGCCAGCAGCTTAGTAGGGCAGGGGGCGGCTGGCTACACCTTC. The chain carries TRBV7-9 and TRBJ1-2; 8 positions match TRBD1. The germline CDR1 and CDR2 sequences are SEHNR and FQNEAQ (reference sequence). The CDR3 has 15 residues. J lost 7 bases, V lost 1 base, and 8 bases had no gene match.

The rearrangement uses TRBV6-5 and TRBJ1-6; D is perhaps TRBD1 (5 bases). CDR1 is MNHEY and CDR2 is SVGAGI in the germline V gene. V lost 6 bases and J 7 bases, leaving 13 bases between the germline ends. The CDR3 consists of 14 residues. In nucleotides, the CDR3 is TGTGCCAGCAGGCGTGGGGGGGACAATTCACCCCTCCACTTT. This gives the protein CASRRGGDNSPLHF.

The chain is built from TRBV6-5 and TRBJ1-6; TRBD1 might be the D (6 bases). Trimming pared 5 bases from V and 7 bases from J, leaving 15 bases between. The germline CDR1 and CDR2 sequences are MNHEY and SVGAGI. This CDR3 is 15 amino acids long. The CDR3 loop reads CASSPRAGGNSPLHF. In DNA form, the CDR3 reads TGTGCCAGCAGTCCCAGAGCTGGGGGCAATTCACCCCTCCACTTT.

The gene calls are TRBV7-2 and TRBJ2-7; weak D call: TRBD1 (6 bases). V lost 1 base and J 5 bases, leaving 12 bases between the germline ends. This CDR3 contains 14 residues. Germline loops: CDR1 SGHTA, CDR2 FQGNSA. CDR3 DNA sequence: TGTGCCAGCAGCTTAGGTACCTGGGGGCACGAGCAGTACTTC. Its translation: CASSLGTWGHEQYF.

The chain employs TRBV5-1 and TRBJ1-6; a weak D match, TRBD1 (6 bases). Trimming took 4 bases from V and 11 from J, leaving 10 bases between them. The CDR3 length is 12 residues. Germline CDR1 SGHRS, CDR2 YFSETQ. DNA of the CDR3: TGCGCCAGCAGCGAACAGGGTGCACCCCTCCACTTT. Translation gives CASSEQGAPLHF. The variable domain in full, completed from reference TRBV5-1 and TRBJ1-6, reads KAGVTQTPRYLIKTRGQQVTLSCSPISGHRSVSWYQQTPGQGLQFLFEYFSETQRNKGNFPGRFSGRQFSNSRSEMNVSTLELGDSALYLCASSEQGAPLHFGNGTRLTVT.

V and J are TRBV6-1 and TRBJ2-5; D could derive from TRBD1 or TRBD2 (5 bases each). V was pared by 6 bases and J by 5 bases, with 19 bases between. There are 15 residues in the CDR3. The germline V gene has CDR1 MNHNS and CDR2 SASEGT. CDR3 coding DNA: TGTGCCAGCAGCTCCCGGGGCATTCTCGGGGAGACCCAGTACTTC. Its translation: CASSSRGILGETQYF.

The J gene is TRBJ2-7, the V gene TRBV28; D call uncertain. Germline CDR1 is MDHEN and CDR2 is SYDVKM. Trimming stripped 6 bases from V and 9 bases from J, with 21 bases between. CDR3 size: 14 residues. The CDR3 sequence is CASRSLGPTRGQYF. DNA of the CDR3: TGTGCCAGCAGATCCCTTGGCCCCACGAGAGGGCAGTACTTC.

The chain is built from TRBV11-3 and TRBJ1-1; 9 bases are a match to TRBD1. Looked up from germline, CDR1 is SGHNT and CDR2 is YENEEA. The J segment lost 4 bases and the V segment lost 6 bases, leaving 3 bases of the junction unmatched. This CDR3 is 13 amino acids long. Here the CDR3 DNA reads TGTGCCAGCAGTAGGACAGGGGTCACTGAAGCTTTCTTT. Protein product: CASSRTGVTEAFF.

The chain is built from TRBV27 and TRBJ2-5; D is undetermined. Germline V gene lookup returns CDR1 MNHEY and CDR2 SMNVEV (reference sequence). The CDR3 loop spans 14 amino acids. Trimming pared 2 bases from V and 4 bases from J, leaving 11 bases between. The CDR3 sequence is CASSLGPRGETQYF. CDR3 DNA sequence: TGTGCCAGCAGTTTAGGGCCCCGAGGAGAGACCCAGTACTTC.

This sequence joins TRBV29-1 and TRBJ1-1; 7 bases are a match to TRBD1. Germline V lookup: CDR1 SQVTM, CDR2 ANQGSEA. This CDR3 is 13 amino acids long. With V trimmed by 7 bases and J by 3 bases, 8 bases remained unmatched. The CDR3 sequence is CSASQGLDTEAFF. CDR3 coding DNA: TGCAGCGCCTCACAGGGGTTAGACACTGAAGCTTTCTTT.